This T cell receptor (beta chain) was recovered during a study of cytomegalovirus exposure and HLA in healthy donors. The V gene's germline CDR1 is MGHRA and CDR2 YSYEKL. The CDR3 extends over 17 amino acids. Trimming cost V 1 base and J 0 bases; bases outside gene matches: 6. PCR amplification relied on 60 Vbeta primers (plus 13 Jbeta primers). Assay: immunoSEQ multiplex PCR; the TCRdb copy retains only in-frame clones and omits some. The sample lists about 140,000 clones; about four fifths were seen once. Healthy bone marrow donors made up the donor group. The specimen sequenced was PBMCs. This TCR derives from a young man in good health and CMV-seronegative. This chain connects TRBV4-1 to TRBJ1-3; 7 bases fit TRBD1. CDR3 protein: CASSQAPGQASGNTIYF. The CDR3 DNA is TGCGCCAGCAGCCAAGCCCCCGGACAGGCCTCTGGAAACACCATATATTTT.